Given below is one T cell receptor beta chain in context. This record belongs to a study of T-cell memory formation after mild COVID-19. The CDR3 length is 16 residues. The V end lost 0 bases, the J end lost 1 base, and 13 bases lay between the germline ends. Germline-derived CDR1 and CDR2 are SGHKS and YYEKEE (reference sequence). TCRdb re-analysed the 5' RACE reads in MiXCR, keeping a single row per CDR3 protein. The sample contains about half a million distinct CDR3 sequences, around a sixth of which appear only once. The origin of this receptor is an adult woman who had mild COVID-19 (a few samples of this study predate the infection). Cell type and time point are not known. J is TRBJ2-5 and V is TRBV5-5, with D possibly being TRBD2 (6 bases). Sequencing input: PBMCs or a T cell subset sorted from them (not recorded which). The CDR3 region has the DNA TGTGCCAGCAGCTTGGAGGGCGGGGCGGCCCAAGAGACCCAGTACTTC. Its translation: CASSLEGGAAQETQYF.